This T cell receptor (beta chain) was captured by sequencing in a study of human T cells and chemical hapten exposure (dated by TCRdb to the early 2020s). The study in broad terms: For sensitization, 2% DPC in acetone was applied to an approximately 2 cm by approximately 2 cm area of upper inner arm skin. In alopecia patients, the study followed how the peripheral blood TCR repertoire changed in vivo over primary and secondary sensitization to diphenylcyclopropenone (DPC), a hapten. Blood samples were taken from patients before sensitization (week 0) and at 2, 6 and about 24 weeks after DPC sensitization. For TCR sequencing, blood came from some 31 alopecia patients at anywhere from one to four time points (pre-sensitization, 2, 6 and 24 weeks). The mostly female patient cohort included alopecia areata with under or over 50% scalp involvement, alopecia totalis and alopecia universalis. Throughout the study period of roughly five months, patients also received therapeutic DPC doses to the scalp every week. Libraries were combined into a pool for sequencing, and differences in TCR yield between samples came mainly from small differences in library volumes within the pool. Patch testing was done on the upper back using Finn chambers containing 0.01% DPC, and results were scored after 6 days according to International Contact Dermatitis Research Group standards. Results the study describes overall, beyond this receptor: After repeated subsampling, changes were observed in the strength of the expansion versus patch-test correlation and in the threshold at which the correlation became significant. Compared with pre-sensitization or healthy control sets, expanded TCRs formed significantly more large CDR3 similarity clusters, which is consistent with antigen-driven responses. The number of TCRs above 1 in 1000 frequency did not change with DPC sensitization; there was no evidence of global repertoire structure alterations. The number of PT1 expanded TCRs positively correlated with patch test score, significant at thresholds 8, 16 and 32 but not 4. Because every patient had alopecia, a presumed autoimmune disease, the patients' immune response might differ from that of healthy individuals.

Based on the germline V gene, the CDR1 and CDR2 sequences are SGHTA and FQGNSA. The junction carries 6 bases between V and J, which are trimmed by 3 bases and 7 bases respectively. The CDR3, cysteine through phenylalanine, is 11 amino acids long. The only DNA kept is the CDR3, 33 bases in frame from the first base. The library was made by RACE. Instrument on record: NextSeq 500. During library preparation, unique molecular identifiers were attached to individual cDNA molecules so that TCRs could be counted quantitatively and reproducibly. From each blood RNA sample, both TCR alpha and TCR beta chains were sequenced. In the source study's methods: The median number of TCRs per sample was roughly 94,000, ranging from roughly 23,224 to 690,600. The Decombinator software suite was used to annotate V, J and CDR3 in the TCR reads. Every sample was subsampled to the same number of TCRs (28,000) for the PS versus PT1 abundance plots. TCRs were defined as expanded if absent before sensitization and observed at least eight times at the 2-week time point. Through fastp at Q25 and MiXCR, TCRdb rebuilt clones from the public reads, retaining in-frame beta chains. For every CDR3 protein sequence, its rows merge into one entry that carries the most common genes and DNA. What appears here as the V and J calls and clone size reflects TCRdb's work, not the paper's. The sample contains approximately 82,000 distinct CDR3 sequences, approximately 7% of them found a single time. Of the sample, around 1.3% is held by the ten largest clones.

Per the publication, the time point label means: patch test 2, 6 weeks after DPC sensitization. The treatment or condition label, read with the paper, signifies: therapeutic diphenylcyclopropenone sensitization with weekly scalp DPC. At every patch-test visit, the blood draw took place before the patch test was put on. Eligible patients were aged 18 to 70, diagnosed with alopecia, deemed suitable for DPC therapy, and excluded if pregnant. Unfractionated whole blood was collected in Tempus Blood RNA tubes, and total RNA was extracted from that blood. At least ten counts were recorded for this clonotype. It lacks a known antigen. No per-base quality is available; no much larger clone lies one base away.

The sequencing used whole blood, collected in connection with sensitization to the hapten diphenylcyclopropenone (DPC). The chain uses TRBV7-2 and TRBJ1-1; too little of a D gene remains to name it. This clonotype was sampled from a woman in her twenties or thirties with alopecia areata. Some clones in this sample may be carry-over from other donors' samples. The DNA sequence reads TGTGCCAGCAGCTTCGCCGTTGAAGCTTTCTTT. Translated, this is CASSFAVEAFF. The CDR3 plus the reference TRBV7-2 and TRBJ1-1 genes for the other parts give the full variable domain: GAGVSQSPSNKVTEKGKDVELRCDPISGHTALYWYRQSLGQGLEFLIYFQGNSAPDKSGLPSDRFSAERTGGSVSTLTIQRTQQEDSAVYLCASSFAVEAFFGQGTRLTVV.